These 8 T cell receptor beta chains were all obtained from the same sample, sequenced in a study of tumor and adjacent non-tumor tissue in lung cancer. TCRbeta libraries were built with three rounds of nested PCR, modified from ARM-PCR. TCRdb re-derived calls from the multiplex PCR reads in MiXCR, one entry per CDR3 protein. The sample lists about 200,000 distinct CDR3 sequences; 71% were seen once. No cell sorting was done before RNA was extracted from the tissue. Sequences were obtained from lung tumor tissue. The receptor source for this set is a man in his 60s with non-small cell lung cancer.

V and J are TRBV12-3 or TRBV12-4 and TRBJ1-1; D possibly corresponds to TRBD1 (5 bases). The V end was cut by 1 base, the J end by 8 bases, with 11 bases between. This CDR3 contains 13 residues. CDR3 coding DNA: TGTGCCAGCAGTTTAGGTACAGACAGAGAAGCTTTCTTT. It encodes CASSLGTDREAFF.

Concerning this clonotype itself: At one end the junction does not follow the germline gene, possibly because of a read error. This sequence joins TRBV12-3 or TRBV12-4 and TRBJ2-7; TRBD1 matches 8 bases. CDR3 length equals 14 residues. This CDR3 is CASSRTGITYEQCF. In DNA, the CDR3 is TGTGCCAGCAGTCGGACAGGGATTACGTACGAGCAGTGCTTC.

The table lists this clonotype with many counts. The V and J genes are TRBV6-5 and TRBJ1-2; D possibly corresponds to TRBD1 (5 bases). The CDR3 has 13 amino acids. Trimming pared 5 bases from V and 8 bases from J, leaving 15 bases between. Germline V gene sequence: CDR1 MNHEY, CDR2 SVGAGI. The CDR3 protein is CASSPGNGGGYTF. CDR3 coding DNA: TGTGCCAGCAGTCCCGGGAACGGGGGGGGCTACACCTTC.

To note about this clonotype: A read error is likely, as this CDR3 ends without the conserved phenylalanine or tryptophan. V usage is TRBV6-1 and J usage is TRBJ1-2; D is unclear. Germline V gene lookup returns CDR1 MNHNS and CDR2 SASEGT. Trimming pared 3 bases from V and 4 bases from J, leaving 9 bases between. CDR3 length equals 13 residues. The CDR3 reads CASSEQIIYGYTL. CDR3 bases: TGTGCCAGCAGTGAGCAGATAATCTATGGCTACACCTTA.

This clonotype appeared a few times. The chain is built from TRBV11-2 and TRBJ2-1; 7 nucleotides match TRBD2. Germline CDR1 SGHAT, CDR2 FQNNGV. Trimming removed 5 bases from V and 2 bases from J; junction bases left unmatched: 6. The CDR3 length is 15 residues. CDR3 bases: TGTGCCAGCAGCCCAAAAAGCGGGGCCTACAATGAGCAGTTCTTC. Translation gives CASSPKSGAYNEQFF.

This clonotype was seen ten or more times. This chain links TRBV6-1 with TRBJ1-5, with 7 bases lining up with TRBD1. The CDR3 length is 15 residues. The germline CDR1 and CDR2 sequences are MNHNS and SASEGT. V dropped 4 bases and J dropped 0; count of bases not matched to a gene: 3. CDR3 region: CASSVDRFSNQPQHF. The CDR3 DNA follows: TGTGCCAGCAGTGTGGACAGGTTTAGCAATCAGCCCCAGCATTTT.

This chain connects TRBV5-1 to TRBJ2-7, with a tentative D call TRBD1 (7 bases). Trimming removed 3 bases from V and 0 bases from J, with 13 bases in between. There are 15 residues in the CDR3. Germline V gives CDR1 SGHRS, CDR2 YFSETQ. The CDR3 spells CASSSAGQSSYEQYF. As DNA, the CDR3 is TGCGCCAGCAGCTCCGCGGGACAGAGCTCCTACGAGCAGTACTTC.

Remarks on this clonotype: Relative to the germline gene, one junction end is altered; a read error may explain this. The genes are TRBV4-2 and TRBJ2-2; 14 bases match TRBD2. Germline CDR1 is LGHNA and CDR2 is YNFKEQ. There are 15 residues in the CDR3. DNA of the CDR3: TGTGCCAGTGGGGGGACTAGCGGGAGAACCGGGGAGCTGTCTTTT. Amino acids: CASGGTSGRTGELSF.